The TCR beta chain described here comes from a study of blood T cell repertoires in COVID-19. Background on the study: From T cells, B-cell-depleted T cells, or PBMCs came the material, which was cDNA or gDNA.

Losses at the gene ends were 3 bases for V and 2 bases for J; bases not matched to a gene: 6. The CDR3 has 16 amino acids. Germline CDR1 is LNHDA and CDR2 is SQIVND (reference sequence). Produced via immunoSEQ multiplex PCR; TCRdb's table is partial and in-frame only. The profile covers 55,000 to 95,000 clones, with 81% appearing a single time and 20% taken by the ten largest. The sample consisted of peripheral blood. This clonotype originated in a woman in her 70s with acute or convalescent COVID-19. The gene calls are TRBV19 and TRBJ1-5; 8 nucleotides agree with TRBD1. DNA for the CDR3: TGTGCCAGTAGTATGAACAGGGGGGTGGGCAATCAGCCCCAGCATTTT. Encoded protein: CASSMNRGVGNQPQHF.